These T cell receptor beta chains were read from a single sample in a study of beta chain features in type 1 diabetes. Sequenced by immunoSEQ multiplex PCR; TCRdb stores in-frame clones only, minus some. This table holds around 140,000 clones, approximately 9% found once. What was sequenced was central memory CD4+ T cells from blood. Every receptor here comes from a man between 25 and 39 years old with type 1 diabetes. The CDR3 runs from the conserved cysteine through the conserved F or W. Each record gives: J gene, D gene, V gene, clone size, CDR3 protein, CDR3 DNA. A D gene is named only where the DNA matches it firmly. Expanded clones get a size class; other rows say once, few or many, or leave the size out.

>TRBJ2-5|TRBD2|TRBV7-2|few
CASSGGRGQETQYF
TGTGCCAGCAGTGGGGGGAGGGGACAAGAGACCCAGTACTTC
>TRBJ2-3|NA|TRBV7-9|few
CASRQQGNTDTQYF
TGTGCCAGCAGGCAACAGGGAAACACAGATACGCAGTATTTT
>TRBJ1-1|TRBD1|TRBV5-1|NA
CASSLQGTNTEAFF
TGCGCCAGCAGCTTACAGGGGACGAACACTGAAGCTTTCTTT
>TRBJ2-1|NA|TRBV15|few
CATRLEGGLHEQFF
TGTGCCACCAGACTGGAGGGCGGTCTCCATGAGCAGTTCTTC
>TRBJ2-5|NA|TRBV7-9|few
CASSLLEETQYF
TGTGCCAGCAGCTTACTAGAAGAGACCCAGTACTTC
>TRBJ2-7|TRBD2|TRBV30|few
CAWTSLAGGMSEQYF
TGTGCCTGGACCTCTCTAGCGGGGGGTATGTCCGAGCAGTACTTC
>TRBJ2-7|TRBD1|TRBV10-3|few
CAISELQGAKEQYF
TGTGCCATCAGTGAGTTACAGGGGGCGAAAGAGCAGTACTTC
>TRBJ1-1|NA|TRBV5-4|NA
CASSYSSGVGVTEAFF
TGTGCCAGCAGCTATTCATCGGGGGTAGGAGTCACTGAAGCTTTCTTT
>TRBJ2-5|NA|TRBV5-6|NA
CASSLFGQSQETQYF
TGTGCCAGCAGCTTGTTTGGGCAGTCGCAAGAGACCCAGTACTTC
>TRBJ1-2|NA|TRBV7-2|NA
CASSLANTPGDGYTF
TGTGCCAGCAGCCTAGCGAACACGCCAGGGGATGGCTACACCTTC
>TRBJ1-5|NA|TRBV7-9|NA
CASSLDGGMNQPQHF
TGTGCCAGCAGCTTAGACGGGGGGATGAATCAGCCCCAGCATTTT
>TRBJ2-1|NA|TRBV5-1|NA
CASSLDNSGDEQFF
TGCGCCAGCAGCCTTGACAACTCGGGGGATGAGCAGTTCTTC
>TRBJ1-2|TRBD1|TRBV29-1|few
CSVDKDRGGAGGYTF
TGCAGCGTTGATAAGGACCGAGGGGGCGCCGGGGGCTACACCTTC
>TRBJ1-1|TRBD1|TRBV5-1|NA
CASSTRTGGMAEAFF
TGCGCCAGCAGCACCCGGACAGGGGGCATGGCTGAAGCTTTCTTT
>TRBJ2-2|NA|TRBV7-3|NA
CASSPVGVGTGELFF
TGTGCCAGCAGCCCCGTGGGAGTGGGGACCGGGGAGCTGTTTTTT
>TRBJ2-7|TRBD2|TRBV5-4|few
CASTAGTSARDEQYF
TGTGCCAGCACCGCCGGGACTAGCGCTAGGGACGAGCAGTACTTC
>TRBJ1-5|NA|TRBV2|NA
CASSDGSLSGQPQHF
TGTGCCAGCAGTGACGGGTCCTTATCGGGTCAGCCCCAGCATTTT
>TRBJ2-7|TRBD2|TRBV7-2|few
CASSPSGGAYEQYF
TGTGCCAGCAGCCCCAGCGGGGGTGCCTACGAGCAGTACTTC
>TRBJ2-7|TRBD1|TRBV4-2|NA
CASSFQTGTYEQYF
TGTGCCAGCAGCTTCCAGACAGGGACCTACGAGCAGTACTTC
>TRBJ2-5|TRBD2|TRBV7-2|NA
CASSLVGGATKTQYF
TGTGCCAGCAGCTTAGTCGGGGGGGCCACGAAGACCCAGTACTTC
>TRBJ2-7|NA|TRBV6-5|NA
CASTLGAGVYYEQYF
TGTGCCAGCACTCTGGGGGCGGGGGTTTACTACGAGCAGTACTTC
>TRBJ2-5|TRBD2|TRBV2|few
CASTKMGLADQETQYF
TGTGCCAGCACCAAAATGGGGCTAGCGGACCAAGAGACCCAGTACTTC
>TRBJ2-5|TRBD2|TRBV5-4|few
CASRRTSGGSETQYF
TGTGCCAGCAGACGGACTAGCGGGGGATCGGAGACCCAGTACTTC
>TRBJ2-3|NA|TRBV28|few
CASSWRGTDTQYF
TGTGCCAGCAGTTGGAGAGGCACAGATACGCAGTATTTT
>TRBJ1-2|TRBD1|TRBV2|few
CASSKEKDRDTF
TGTGCCAGCAGTAAAGAGAAGGACAGGGACACCTTC
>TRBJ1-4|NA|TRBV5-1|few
CASSPGEGREKLFF
TGCGCCAGCAGCCCCGGAGAGGGGAGGGAAAAACTGTTTTTT
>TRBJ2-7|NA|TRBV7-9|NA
CASSTVAEQYF
TGTGCCAGCAGCACAGTGGCGGAGCAGTACTTC
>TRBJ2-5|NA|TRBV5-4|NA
CASSQQETQYF
TGTGCCAGCAGCCAGCAAGAGACCCAGTACTTC
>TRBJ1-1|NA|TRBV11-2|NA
CASSQGHSNTEAFF
TGTGCCAGCAGCCAAGGACATAGTAACACTGAAGCTTTCTTT
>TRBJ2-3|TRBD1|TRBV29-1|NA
CSVAGQGTQYF
TGCAGCGTGGCTGGACAGGGTACGCAGTATTTT
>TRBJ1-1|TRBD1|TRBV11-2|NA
CASSRTGMNTEAFF
TGTGCCAGCAGTCGGACAGGAATGAACACTGAAGCTTTCTTT
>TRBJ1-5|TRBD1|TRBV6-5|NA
CASSLDREGQPQHF
TGTGCCAGCAGTCTGGACAGGGAGGGACAGCCCCAGCATTTT
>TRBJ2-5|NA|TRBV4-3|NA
CASSQGTGRVTRETQYF
TGCGCCAGCAGCCAAGGGACAGGGAGGGTTACTCGAGAGACCCAGTACTTC
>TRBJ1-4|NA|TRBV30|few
CAWSRGNEKLFF
TGTGCCTGGAGTCGAGGTAATGAAAAACTGTTTTTT
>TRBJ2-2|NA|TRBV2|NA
CASSEILDTGELFF
TGTGCCAGCAGTGAAATCCTAGATACCGGGGAGCTGTTTTTT
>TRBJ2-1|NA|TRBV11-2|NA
CASSAEFLEQFF
TGTGCCAGCAGCGCCGAGTTTCTTGAGCAGTTCTTC
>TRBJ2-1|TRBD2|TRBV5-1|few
CASSTQTSGAYNEQFF
TGCGCCAGCAGCACTCAGACTAGCGGGGCCTACAATGAGCAGTTCTTC
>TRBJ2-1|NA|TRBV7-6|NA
CASSLQGYNEQFF
TGTGCCAGCAGCTTACAGGGCTACAATGAGCAGTTCTTC
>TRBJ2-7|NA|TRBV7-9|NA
CASSLQSTGSYEQYF
TGTGCCAGCAGCTTACAATCAACAGGGTCCTACGAGCAGTACTTC
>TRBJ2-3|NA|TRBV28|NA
CASSPPRQGTQYF
TGTGCCAGCAGTCCCCCTCGGCAGGGTACGCAGTATTTT